This TCR beta chain was profiled in a study of neurological immune-mediated disorders. 2 million unsorted PBMCs were stored in RNAlater at -80 °C before RNA extraction. TCRdb re-called the 5' RACE reads through MiXCR, storing one row per CDR3 protein. The sample shows around 64,000 distinct CDR3 sequences, roughly an eighth of them seen only once. Germline values: CDR1 MGHRA, CDR2 YSYEKL. The CDR3 totals 12 residues. Trimming took off 4 bases at V and 0 bases at J, with 1 base between the two ends. This clonotype was observed at least ten times. Its antigen is undetermined. Whole-study findings and limits: Among expanded clones, no CDR3 amino acid sequences were shared across subjects, a pattern suggesting private repertoires in all groups.

This receptor was obtained from a woman aged 55-70 years with HTLV-1-associated myelopathy (HAM/TSP). The J gene is TRBJ2-1, the V gene TRBV4-1, with no clear D. Sequences were obtained from PBMCs. The CDR3 sequence is CASSPSYNEQFF. Here the CDR3 DNA reads TGCGCCAGCAGCCCCTCCTACAATGAGCAGTTCTTC.